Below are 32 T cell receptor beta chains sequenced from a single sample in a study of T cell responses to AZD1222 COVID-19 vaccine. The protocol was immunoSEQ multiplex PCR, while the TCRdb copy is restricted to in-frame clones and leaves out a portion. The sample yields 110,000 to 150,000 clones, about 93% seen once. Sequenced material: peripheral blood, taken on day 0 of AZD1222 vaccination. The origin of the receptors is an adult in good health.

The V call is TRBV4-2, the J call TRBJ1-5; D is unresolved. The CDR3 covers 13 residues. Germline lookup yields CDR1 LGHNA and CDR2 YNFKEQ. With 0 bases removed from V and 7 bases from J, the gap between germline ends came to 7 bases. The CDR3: CASSQDMAQPQHF. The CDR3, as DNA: TGTGCCAGCAGCCAAGATATGGCACAGCCCCAGCATTTT.

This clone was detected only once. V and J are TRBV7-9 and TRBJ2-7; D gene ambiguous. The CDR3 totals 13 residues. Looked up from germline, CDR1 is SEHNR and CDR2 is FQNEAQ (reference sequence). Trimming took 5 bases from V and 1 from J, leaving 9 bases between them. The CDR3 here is CASSAPRSYEQYF. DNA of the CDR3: TGTGCCAGCAGCGCTCCACGATCCTACGAGCAGTACTTC.

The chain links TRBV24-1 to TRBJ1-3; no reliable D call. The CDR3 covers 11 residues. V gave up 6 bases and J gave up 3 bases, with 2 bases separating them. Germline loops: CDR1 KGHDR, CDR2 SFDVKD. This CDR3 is CATSLGNTIYF. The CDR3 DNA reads TGTGCCACCAGTCTTGGAAACACCATATATTTT.

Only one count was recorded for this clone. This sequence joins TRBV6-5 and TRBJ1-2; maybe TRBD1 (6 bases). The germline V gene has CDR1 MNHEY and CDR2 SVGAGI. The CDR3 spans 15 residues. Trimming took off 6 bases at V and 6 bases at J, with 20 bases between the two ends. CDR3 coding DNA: TGTGCCAGCAGCCCCCACCGTCCAGGGGCGAATGGCTACACCTTC. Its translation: CASSPHRPGANGYTF.

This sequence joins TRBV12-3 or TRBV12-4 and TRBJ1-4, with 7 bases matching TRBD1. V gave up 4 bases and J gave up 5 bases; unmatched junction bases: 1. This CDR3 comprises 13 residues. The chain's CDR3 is CASSYRGNEKLFF. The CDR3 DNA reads TGTGCCAGCAGTTACAGGGGCAATGAAAAACTGTTTTTT.

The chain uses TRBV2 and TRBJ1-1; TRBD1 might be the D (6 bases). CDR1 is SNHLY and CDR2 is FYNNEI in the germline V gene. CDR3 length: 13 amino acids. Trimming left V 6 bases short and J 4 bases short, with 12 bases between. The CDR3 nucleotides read TGTGCCAGCAGATTCATGGGGGCCACTGAAGCTTTCTTT. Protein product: CASRFMGATEAFF.

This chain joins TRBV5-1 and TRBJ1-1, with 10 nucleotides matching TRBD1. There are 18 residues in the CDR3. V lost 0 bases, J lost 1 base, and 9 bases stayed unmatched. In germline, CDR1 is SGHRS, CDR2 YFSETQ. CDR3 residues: CASSLEGRTGGTNTEAFF. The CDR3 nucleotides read TGCGCCAGCAGCTTGGAAGGCCGGACAGGGGGTACGAACACTGAAGCTTTCTTT.

This CDR3 is CASSLVASDGYTF. The CDR3 bases are TGTGCCAGCAGCTTGGTGGCCAGCGATGGCTACACCTTC. The V gene is TRBV5-6, the J gene TRBJ1-2; D gene unclear. CDR3 length: 13 amino acids. Germline assignment: CDR1 SGHDT and CDR2 YYEEEE. V was shortened by 0 bases and J by 6 bases, with 9 bases between the two germline ends.

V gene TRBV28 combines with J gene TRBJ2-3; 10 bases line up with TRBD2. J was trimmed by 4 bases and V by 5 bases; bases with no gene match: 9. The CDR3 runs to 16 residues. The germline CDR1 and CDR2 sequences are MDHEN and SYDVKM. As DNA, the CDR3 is TGTGCCAGCAGTAAACCTAGCGGGAGAGTCCCAGATACGCAGTATTTT. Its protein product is CASSKPSGRVPDTQYF.

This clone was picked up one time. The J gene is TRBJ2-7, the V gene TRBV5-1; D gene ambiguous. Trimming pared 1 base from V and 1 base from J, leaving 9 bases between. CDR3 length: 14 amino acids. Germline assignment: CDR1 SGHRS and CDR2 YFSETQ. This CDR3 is CASSLRVPSYEQYF. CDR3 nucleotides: TGCGCCAGCAGCTTGCGAGTTCCTTCCTACGAGCAGTACTTC.

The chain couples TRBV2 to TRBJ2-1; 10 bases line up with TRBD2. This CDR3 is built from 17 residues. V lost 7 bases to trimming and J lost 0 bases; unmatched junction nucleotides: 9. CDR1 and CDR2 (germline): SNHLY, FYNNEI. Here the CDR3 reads CASNSGLAKSSYNEQFF. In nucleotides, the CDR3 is TGTGCCAGCAACTCGGGACTAGCGAAAAGCTCCTACAATGAGCAGTTCTTC.

CDR3 residues: CAWGRRTNTEAFF. The CDR3 DNA reads as TGTGCCTGGGGACGACGGACTAACACTGAAGCTTTCTTT. J is TRBJ1-1 and V is TRBV30; no clear D. The CDR3 sequence is 13 residues long. The V gene's germline CDR1 is GTSNPN and CDR2 SVGIG (reference sequence). Trimming shortened V by 5 bases and J by 2 bases, and 12 bases separated the two germline ends.

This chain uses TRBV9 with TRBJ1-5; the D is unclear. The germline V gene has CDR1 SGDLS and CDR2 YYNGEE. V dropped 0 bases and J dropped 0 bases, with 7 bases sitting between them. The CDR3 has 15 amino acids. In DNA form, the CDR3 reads TGTGCCAGCAGCGTAGGTGTGGGTAGCAATCAGCCCCAGCATTTT. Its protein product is CASSVGVGSNQPQHF.

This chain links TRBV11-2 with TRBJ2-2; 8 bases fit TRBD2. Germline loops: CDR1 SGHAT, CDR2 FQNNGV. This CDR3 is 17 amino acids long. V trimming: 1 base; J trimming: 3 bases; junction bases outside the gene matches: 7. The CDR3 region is CASSLAALAVDTGELFF. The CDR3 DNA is TGTGCCAGCAGCTTAGCTGCACTAGCGGTAGACACCGGGGAGCTGTTTTTT.

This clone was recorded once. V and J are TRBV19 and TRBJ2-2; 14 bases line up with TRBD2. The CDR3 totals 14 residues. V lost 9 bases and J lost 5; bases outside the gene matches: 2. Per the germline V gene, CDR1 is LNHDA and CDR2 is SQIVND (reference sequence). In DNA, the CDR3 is TGTGCCAGCCGGACTAGCGGGAGGACCGGGGAGCTGTTTTTT. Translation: CASRTSGRTGELFF. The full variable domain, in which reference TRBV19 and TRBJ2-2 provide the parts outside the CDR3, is DGGITQSPKYLFRKEGQNVTLSCEQNLNHDAMYWYRQDPGQGLRLIYYSQIVNDFQKGDIAEGYSVSREKKESFPLTVTSAQKNPTAFYLCASRTSGRTGELFFGEGSRLTVL.

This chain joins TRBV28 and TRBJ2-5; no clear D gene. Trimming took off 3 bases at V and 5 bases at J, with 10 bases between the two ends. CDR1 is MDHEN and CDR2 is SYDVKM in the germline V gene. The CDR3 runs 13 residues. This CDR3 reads CASSFVMGETQYF. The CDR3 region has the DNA TGTGCCAGCAGTTTTGTCATGGGGGAGACCCAGTACTTC.

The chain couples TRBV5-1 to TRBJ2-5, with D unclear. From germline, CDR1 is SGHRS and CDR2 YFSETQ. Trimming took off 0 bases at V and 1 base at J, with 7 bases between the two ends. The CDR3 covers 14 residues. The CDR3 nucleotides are TGCGCCAGCAGCTTGGAGCCCTCCCAAGAGACCCAGTACTTC. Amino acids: CASSLEPSQETQYF. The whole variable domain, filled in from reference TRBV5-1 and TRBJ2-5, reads KAGVTQTPRYLIKTRGQQVTLSCSPISGHRSVSWYQQTPGQGLQFLFEYFSETQRNKGNFPGRFSGRQFSNSRSEMNVSTLELGDSALYLCASSLEPSQETQYFGPGTRLLVL.

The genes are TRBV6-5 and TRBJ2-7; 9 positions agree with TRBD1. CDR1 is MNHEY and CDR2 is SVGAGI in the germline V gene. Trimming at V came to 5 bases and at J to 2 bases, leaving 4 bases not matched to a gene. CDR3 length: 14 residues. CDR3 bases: TGTGCCAGCAGTACCGGGACAGGGCCCTACGAGCAGTACTTC. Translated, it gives CASSTGTGPYEQYF.

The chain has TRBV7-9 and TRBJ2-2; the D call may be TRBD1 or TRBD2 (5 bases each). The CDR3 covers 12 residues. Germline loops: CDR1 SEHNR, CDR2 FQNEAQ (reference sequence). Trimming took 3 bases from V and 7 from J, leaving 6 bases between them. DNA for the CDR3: TGTGCCAGCAGCTTTGGGGGCGGGGAGCTGTTTTTT. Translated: CASSFGGGELFF.

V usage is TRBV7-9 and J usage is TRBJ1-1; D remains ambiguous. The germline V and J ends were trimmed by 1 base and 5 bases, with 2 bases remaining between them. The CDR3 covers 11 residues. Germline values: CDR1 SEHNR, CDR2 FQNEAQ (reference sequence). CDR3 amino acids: CASSLGTEAFF. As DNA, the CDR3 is TGTGCCAGCAGCTTAGGTACTGAAGCTTTCTTT.

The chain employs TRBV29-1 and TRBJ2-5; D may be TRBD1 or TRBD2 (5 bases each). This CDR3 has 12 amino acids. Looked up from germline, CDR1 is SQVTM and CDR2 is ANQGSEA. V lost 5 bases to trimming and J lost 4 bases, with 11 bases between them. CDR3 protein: CSVTGTGETQYF. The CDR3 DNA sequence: TGCAGCGTTACCGGGACGGGAGAGACCCAGTACTTC. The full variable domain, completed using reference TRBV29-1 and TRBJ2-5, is SAVISQKPSRDICQRGTSLTIQCQVDSQVTMMFWYRQQPGQSLTLIATANQGSEATYESGFVIDKFPISRPNLTFSTLTVSNMSPEDSSIYLCSVTGTGETQYFGPGTRLLVL.

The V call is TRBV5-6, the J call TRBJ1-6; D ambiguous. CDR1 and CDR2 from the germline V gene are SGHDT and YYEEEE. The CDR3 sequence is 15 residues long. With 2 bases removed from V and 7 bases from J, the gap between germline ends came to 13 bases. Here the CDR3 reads CASSFTVGGNSPLHF. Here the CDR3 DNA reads TGTGCCAGCAGCTTTACGGTCGGTGGCAATTCACCCCTCCACTTT.

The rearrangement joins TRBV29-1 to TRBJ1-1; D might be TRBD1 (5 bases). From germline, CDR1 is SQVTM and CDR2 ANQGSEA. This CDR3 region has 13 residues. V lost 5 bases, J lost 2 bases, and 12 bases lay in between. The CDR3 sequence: CSVWGTENTEAFF. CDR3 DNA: TGCAGCGTTTGGGGGACGGAAAACACTGAAGCTTTCTTT.

The chain's CDR3 is CASSMGRVGNQPQHF. Written as DNA, the CDR3 is TGTGCCAGTAGTATGGGCAGGGTCGGCAATCAGCCCCAGCATTTT. This chain uses TRBV19 with TRBJ1-5; D possibly corresponds to TRBD1 (5 bases). CDR1 LNHDA and CDR2 SQIVND come from the germline V gene (reference sequence). This CDR3 is built from 15 residues. Between the trimmed V and J ends, which lost 3 bases and 2 bases, there was a span of 11 bases.

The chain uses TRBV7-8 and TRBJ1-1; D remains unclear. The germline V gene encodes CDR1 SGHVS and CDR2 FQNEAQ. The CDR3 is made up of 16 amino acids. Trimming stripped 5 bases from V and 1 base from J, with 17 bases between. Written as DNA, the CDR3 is TGTGCCAGCAGCGTTGCCGTCCCCAATACGAACACTGAAGCTTTCTTT. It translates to CASSVAVPNTNTEAFF.

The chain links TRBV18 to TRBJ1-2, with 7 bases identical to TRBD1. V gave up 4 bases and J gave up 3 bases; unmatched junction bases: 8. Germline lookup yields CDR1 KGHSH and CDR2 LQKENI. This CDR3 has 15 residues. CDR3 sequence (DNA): TGTGCCAGCTCACGTGGAGGGACAGAGGACTATGGCTACACCTTC. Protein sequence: CASSRGGTEDYGYTF.

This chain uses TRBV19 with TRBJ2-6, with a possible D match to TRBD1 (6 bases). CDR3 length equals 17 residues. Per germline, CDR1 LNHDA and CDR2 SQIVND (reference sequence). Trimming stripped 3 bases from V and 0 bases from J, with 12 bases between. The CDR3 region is CASSIAGQYSGANVLTF. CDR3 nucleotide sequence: TGTGCCAGTAGTATTGCCGGACAGTACTCTGGGGCCAACGTCCTGACTTTC.

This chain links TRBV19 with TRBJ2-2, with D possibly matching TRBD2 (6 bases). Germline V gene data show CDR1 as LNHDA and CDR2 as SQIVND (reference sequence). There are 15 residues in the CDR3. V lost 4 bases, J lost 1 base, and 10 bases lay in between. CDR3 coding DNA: TGTGCCAGTAGTACGCGACTAGGGAACACCGGGGAGCTGTTTTTT. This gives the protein CASSTRLGNTGELFF.

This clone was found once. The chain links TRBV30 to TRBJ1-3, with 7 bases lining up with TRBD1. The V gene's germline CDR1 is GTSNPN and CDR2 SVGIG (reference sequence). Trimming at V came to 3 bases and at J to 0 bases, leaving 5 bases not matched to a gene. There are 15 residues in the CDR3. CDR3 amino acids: CAWRTGSSSGNTIYF. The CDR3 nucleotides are TGTGCCTGGAGGACAGGGTCTAGCTCTGGAAACACCATATATTTT. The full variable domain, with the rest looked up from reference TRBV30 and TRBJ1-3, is SQTIHQWPATLVQPVGSPLSLECTVEGTSNPNLYWYRQAAGRGLQLLFYSVGIGQISSEVPQNLSASRPQDRQFILSSKKLLLSDSGFYLCAWRTGSSSGNTIYFGEGSWLTVV.

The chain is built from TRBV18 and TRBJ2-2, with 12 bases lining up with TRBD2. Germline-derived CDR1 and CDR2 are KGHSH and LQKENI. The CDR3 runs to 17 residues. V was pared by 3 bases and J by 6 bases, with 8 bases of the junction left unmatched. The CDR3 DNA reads TGTGCCAGCTCACCTCCCGGACTAGCGGGATCCCCCGGGGAGCTGTTTTTT. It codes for CASSPPGLAGSPGELFF.

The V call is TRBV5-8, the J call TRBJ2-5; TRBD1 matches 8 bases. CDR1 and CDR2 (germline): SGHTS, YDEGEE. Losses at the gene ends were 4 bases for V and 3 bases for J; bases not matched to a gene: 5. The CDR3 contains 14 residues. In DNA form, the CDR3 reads TGTGCCAGCAGCCATCCGGACAGGGAAGAGACCCAGTACTTC. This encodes CASSHPDREETQYF.

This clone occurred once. The CDR3 coding sequence is TGTGCCAGCAGCCTCAGGGGGTCCGACTACGAGCAGTACTTC. Residues: CASSLRGSDYEQYF. This chain joins TRBV3-1 (or the pseudogene TRBV3-2) and TRBJ2-7; 7 positions match TRBD1. The germline V gene encodes CDR1 LGHDT and CDR2 YNNKEL (reference sequence). The J segment lost 3 bases and the V segment lost 4 bases, leaving 6 bases of the junction unmatched. The CDR3 contains 14 residues.